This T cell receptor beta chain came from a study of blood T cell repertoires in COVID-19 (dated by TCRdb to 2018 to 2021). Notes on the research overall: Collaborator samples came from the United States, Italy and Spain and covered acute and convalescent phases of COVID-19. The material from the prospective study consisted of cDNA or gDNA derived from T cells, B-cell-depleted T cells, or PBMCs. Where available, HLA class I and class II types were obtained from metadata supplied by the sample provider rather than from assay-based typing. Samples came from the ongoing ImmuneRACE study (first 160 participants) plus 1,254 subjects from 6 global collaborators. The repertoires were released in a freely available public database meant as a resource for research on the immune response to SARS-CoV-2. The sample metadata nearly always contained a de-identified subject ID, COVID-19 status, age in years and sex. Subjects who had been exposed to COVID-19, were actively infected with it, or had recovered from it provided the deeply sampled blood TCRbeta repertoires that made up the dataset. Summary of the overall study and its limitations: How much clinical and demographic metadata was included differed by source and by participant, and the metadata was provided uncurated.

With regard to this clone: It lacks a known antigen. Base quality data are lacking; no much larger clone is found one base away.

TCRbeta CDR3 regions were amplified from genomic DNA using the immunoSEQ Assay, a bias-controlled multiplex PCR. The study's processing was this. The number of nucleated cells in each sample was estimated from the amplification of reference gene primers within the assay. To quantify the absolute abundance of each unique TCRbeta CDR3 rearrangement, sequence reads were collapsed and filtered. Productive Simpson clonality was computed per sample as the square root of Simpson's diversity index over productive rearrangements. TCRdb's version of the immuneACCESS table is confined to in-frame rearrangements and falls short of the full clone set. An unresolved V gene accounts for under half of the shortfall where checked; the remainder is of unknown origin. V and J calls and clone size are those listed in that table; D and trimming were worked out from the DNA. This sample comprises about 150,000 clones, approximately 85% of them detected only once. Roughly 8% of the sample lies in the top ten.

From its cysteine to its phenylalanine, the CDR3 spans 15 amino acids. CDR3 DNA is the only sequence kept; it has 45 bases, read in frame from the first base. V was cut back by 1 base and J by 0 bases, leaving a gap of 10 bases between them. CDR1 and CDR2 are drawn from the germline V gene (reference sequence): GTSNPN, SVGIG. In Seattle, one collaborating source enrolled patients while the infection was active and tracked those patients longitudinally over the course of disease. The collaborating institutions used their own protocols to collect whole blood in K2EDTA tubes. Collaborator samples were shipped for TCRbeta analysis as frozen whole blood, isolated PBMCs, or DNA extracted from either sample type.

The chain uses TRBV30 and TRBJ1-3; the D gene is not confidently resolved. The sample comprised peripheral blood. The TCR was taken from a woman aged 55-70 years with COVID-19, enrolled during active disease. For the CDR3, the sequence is CAWSGTPSSGNTIYF. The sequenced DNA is TGTGCCTGGAGTGGTACGCCCAGCTCTGGAAACACCATATATTTT.